One and the same sample provided the 28 T cell receptor beta chains below, sequenced in a study of blood T cells in healthy people across ages. A sample-barcoded 5' primer and a J-beta primer mix were used in a second PCR of about 7 to 11 cycles. TCRdb reprocessed the 5' RACE reads with MiXCR, giving one entry per CDR3 protein. The table records about 800,000 distinct CDR3 sequences, 20% to 25% of them present only once. These data also formed part of another study, on T cells of mothers and their children.

Material for sequencing was blood. The receptor set was obtained from a boy younger than 18 in good health.

This clonotype was counted only a few times. The chain has TRBV28 and TRBJ2-2; D is possibly TRBD2 (5 bases). The CDR3 contains 13 residues. Per germline, CDR1 MDHEN and CDR2 SYDVKM. V was trimmed by 4 bases and J by 7 bases, leaving 10 bases between them. CDR3 in DNA: TGTGCCAGCAGTTCTCGGACTGGCGGGGAGCTGTTTTTT. Translation gives CASSSRTGGELFF.

The V call is TRBV7-2, the J call TRBJ2-2; TRBD1 agrees at 10 bases. Germline CDR1 SGHTA, CDR2 FQGNSA. J was trimmed by 5 bases and V by 5 bases; bases with no gene match: 8. This CDR3 has 16 amino acids. CDR3 coding DNA: TGTGCCAGCAGCACGCGACAGGGGGCGCAAACCGGGGAGCTGTTTTTT. Its translation is CASSTRQGAQTGELFF.

This clonotype has more than one count but fewer than ten. The rearrangement uses TRBV28 and TRBJ1-6; possibly TRBD1 for D (5 bases). Per germline, CDR1 MDHEN and CDR2 SYDVKM. Trimming pared 5 bases from V and 5 bases from J, leaving 7 bases between. The length of the CDR3 is 13 residues. This chain's CDR3 is CASSVTDNSPLHF. CDR3 bases: TGTGCCAGCAGTGTGACAGATAATTCACCCCTCCACTTT.

This chain uses TRBV4-3 with TRBJ2-5; the D gene is possibly TRBD1 (6 bases). Trimming cost V 0 bases and J 2 bases, with 16 bases left between them. Germline V gene lookup returns CDR1 LGHNA and CDR2 YSLEER. The CDR3 consists of 17 residues. In DNA form, the CDR3 reads TGCGCCAGCAGCCAAGATTTGGGGGCCTGGACTCAAGAGACCCAGTACTTC. This encodes CASSQDLGAWTQETQYF.

The V and J genes are TRBV6-5 and TRBJ2-1, with 8 nucleotides matching TRBD2. Judging by the DNA end, TRBJ2-5 fits better; the J call may be wrong. Germline V gene sequence: CDR1 MNHEY, CDR2 SVGAGI. This CDR3 is built from 12 residues. CDR3 in amino acids: CASSSTSGTQYF. Here the CDR3 DNA reads TGTGCCAGCAGTTCTACTAGCGGAACCCAGTACTTC.

This clonotype was counted between two and nine times. This sequence joins TRBV27 and TRBJ2-5, with a possible D match to TRBD1 (6 bases). V dropped 6 bases and J dropped 5 bases, with 16 bases sitting between them. CDR1 MNHEY and CDR2 SMNVEV come from the germline V gene (reference sequence). CDR3 length: 14 amino acids. The CDR3 DNA reads as TGTGCCAGCAGCCCACAGGGTGTAGGTGAGACCCAGTACTTC. It encodes CASSPQGVGETQYF.

V gene TRBV4-1 combines with J gene TRBJ1-2, with D uncertain. The germline CDR1 and CDR2 sequences are MGHRA and YSYEKL. Trimming removed 1 base from V and 5 bases from J, with 11 bases in between. The CDR3 length is 14 residues. The CDR3 nucleotides read TGCGCCAGCAGCCAAGTTTCCAGCCCTTATGGCTACACCTTC. This gives the protein CASSQVSSPYGYTF.

The DNA for the CDR3 is TGCAGTGCTAGGATTCAGGGGTCTCGGGAGACCCAGTACTTC. This translates into CSARIQGSRETQYF. This chain links TRBV20-1 with TRBJ2-5, with TRBD1 as a possible D gene (6 bases). Germline loops: CDR1 DFQATT, CDR2 SNEGSKA (reference sequence). This CDR3 has 14 amino acids. V was trimmed by 3 bases and J by 5 bases, leaving 16 bases between them.

This clonotype was seen only a few times. The chain is built from TRBV7-3 and TRBJ2-3; TRBD2 matches 15 bases. The germline CDR1 and CDR2 sequences are SGHTA and FQGTGA. V shed 4 bases, J shed 6 bases, and the junction held 5 bases outside the gene matches. The CDR3 spans 16 residues. The CDR3 DNA reads as TGTGCCAGCAGCTGGACTAGCGGGGGGGCCCTGGATACGCAGTATTTT. Translating it yields CASSWTSGGALDTQYF.

The table lists this clonotype with a few counts. The chain combines TRBV2 with TRBJ2-2, with D maybe TRBD2 (5 bases). The CDR3 is 16 residues long. Germline V lookup: CDR1 SNHLY, CDR2 FYNNEI. V lost 5 bases to trimming and J lost 3 bases, with 16 bases between them. The DNA of the CDR3 is TGTGCCAGCAGTTTTGAGGAGGAGTGGCACACCGGGGAGCTGTTTTTT. Amino acid sequence: CASSFEEEWHTGELFF.

This clonotype turned up a few times. This rearrangement joins TRBV5-1 to TRBJ2-7, with 10 bases that match TRBD1. Looked up from germline, CDR1 is SGHRS and CDR2 is YFSETQ. This CDR3 spans 14 amino acids. With V trimmed by 2 bases and J by 5 bases, 4 bases remained unmatched. In DNA form, the CDR3 reads TGCGCCAGCAGCTTCGAAGGGACAGGGGACGAGCAGTACTTC. This encodes CASSFEGTGDEQYF.

The chain is built from TRBV7-2 and TRBJ2-1; 8 nucleotides match TRBD2. J gave up 5 bases and V 3 bases, and 12 bases lay outside the gene matches. Germline V gene data show CDR1 as SGHTA and CDR2 as FQGNSA. The CDR3 extends over 17 amino acids. DNA of the CDR3: TGTGCCAGCAGCTTTAGGACTAGCTATCACCTGAACAATGAGCAGTTCTTC. This codes for CASSFRTSYHLNNEQFF. Supplemented by reference TRBV7-2 and TRBJ2-1, the full variable domain reads GAGVSQSPSNKVTEKGKDVELRCDPISGHTALYWYRQSLGQGLEFLIYFQGNSAPDKSGLPSDRFSAERTGGSVSTLTIQRTQQEDSAVYLCASSFRTSYHLNNEQFFGPGTRLTVL.

A remark on this clonotype: Given the absence of the conserved phenylalanine or tryptophan at the CDR3 end, a read error is likely. The chain is built from TRBV4-3 and TRBJ2-1; 7 bases align to TRBD2. The germline V gene encodes CDR1 LGHNA and CDR2 YSLEER. There are 17 residues in the CDR3. Losses at the gene ends were 0 bases for V and 2 bases for J; bases not matched to a gene: 7. The DNA of the CDR3 is TGCGCCAGCAGCCAAGACCTTGGCGGGAGAACCTACAATGAGCAGTTCCTC. The encoded protein is CASSQDLGGRTYNEQFL.

Only a few counts were recorded for this clonotype. The gene calls are TRBV15 and TRBJ2-7; no definite D call. Trimming left V 0 bases short and J 3 bases short, with 9 bases between. CDR3 length equals 14 residues. CDR1 is LNHNV, CDR2 YYDKDF, per germline (reference sequence). The CDR3, as DNA: TGTGCCACCAGCAGAGATGGCAGGAACTACGAGCAGTACTTC. This sequence encodes CATSRDGRNYEQYF.

This clonotype was recorded only once. V and J are TRBV3-1 and TRBJ2-5, with D tentatively TRBD2 (7 bases). Matching the DNA end better, TRBJ2-1 makes the J call doubtful. In germline, CDR1 is LGHDT, CDR2 YNNKEL (reference sequence). This CDR3 spans 16 amino acids. CDR3: CASSLDPGGYYNEQFF. CDR3 sequence (DNA): TGTGCCAGCAGCCTGGACCCGGGGGGCTACTACAATGAGCAGTTCTTC.

This clonotype has a handful of counts. The chain has TRBV28 and TRBJ2-5; 12 bases line up with TRBD2. Looked up from germline, CDR1 is MDHEN and CDR2 is SYDVKM. The CDR3 is made up of 17 amino acids. V lost 2 bases, J lost 2 bases, and 6 bases stayed unmatched. The CDR3 region has the DNA TGTGCCAGCAGTTTAGGGATACTAGCGGGAGGACAAGAGACCCAGTACTTC. It specifies CASSLGILAGGQETQYF.

This clonotype was observed a handful of times. The rearrangement uses TRBV12-3 or TRBV12-4 and TRBJ2-5; TRBD2 might be the D (5 bases). V lost 6 bases and J 0 bases, leaving 11 bases between the germline ends. CDR3 length: 14 residues. CDR3 amino acids: CASSLIANQETQYF. The CDR3 nucleotides read TGTGCCAGCAGCCTCATAGCGAACCAAGAGACCCAGTACTTC.

The chain couples TRBV6-5 to TRBJ1-4, with D uncertain. Germline-derived CDR1 and CDR2 are MNHEY and SVGAGI. The CDR3 covers 13 residues. Trimming removed 6 bases at V and 4 bases at J, with 9 bases between. CDR3 amino acids: CASRRTLNEKLFF. In DNA form, the CDR3 reads TGTGCCAGCAGGAGGACCCTTAATGAAAAACTGTTTTTT.

This clonotype was found a few times. The CDR3: CSARDHRRGQNIQYF. The DNA for the CDR3 is TGCAGTGCTAGAGATCATCGCAGGGGACAAAACATTCAGTACTTC. The rearrangement joins TRBV20-1 to TRBJ2-4, with a weak D call TRBD1 (6 bases). V was shortened by 0 bases and J by 5 bases, with 14 bases between the two germline ends. The CDR3 consists of 15 residues. Germline-derived CDR1 and CDR2 are DFQATT and SNEGSKA (reference sequence).

This clonotype was detected a few times. This chain uses TRBV4-1 with TRBJ2-1; 11 bases are a match to TRBD1. The V gene end was trimmed by 3 bases and the J gene end by 9 bases; junction bases not matched to a gene: 7. The CDR3 covers 15 residues. Germline V gives CDR1 MGHRA, CDR2 YSYEKL. The CDR3, as DNA: TGCGCCAGCAGCCACCTCGGACAGGGGGCTGTTGAGCAGTTCTTC. Translated, it gives CASSHLGQGAVEQFF.

Many counts were recorded for this clonotype. The V and J genes are TRBV7-2 and TRBJ2-3, with 16 bases lining up with TRBD2. The CDR3 has 20 amino acids. V shed 5 bases and J 2 bases; nucleotides not matched to a gene: 13. In germline, CDR1 is SGHTA, CDR2 FQGNSA. The CDR3 here is CASSARLAGLAGGTTDTQYF. The CDR3 nucleotides are TGTGCCAGCAGCGCCCGGCTGGCGGGACTAGCGGGGGGGACCACAGATACGCAGTATTTT. Full variable domain (rest looked up from reference TRBV7-2 and TRBJ2-3): GAGVSQSPSNKVTEKGKDVELRCDPISGHTALYWYRQSLGQGLEFLIYFQGNSAPDKSGLPSDRFSAERTGGSVSTLTIQRTQQEDSAVYLCASSARLAGLAGGTTDTQYFGPGTRLTVL.

This clonotype was recorded a few times. This chain connects TRBV7-2 to TRBJ2-5; possibly TRBD2 for D (5 bases). The CDR3 is made up of 14 amino acids. In germline, CDR1 is SGHTA, CDR2 FQGNSA. V was shortened by 2 bases and J by 5 bases, with 12 bases between the two germline ends. For the CDR3, the DNA is TGTGCCAGCAGCTTAAATGAGGGTGTGGAGACCCAGTACTTC. Protein: CASSLNEGVETQYF.

In its sample, this clonotype was seen a few times. This chain uses TRBV24-1 with TRBJ2-5, with a tentative D call TRBD1 (6 bases). V lost 1 base, J lost 5 bases, and 7 bases lay in between. Germline CDR1 and CDR2: KGHDR and SFDVKD. The CDR3 is 13 residues long. Here the CDR3 reads CATSDFTGETQYF. CDR3 DNA: TGTGCCACCAGTGATTTCACAGGGGAGACCCAGTACTTC.

The gene calls are TRBV3-1 and TRBJ2-5; no definite D call. Trimming took off 0 bases at V and 5 bases at J, with 10 bases between the two ends. CDR3 length equals 14 residues. Germline CDR1 and CDR2: LGHDT and YNNKEL (reference sequence). The CDR3 DNA reads as TGTGCCAGCAGCCAAGAACCGGCTCGGGAGACCCAGTACTTC. It translates to CASSQEPARETQYF.

The rearrangement uses TRBV12-5 and TRBJ1-2; TRBD1 agrees at 9 bases. There are 17 residues in the CDR3. J was trimmed by 6 bases and V by 2 bases; bases with no gene match: 13. Germline CDR1 is LGHNT and CDR2 is FRNRAP. Written as DNA, the CDR3 is TGTGCTAGTGGTTTGTCTCCCCGGACAGGGGACTATGATGGCTACACCTTC. This sequence encodes CASGLSPRTGDYDGYTF.

CDR3 residues: CSASEGQLAYGYTF. Here the CDR3 DNA reads TGCAGTGCTAGCGAAGGACAGTTAGCCTATGGCTACACCTTC. The chain carries TRBV20-1 and TRBJ1-2; maybe TRBD1 (6 bases). CDR3 length: 14 residues. CDR1 is DFQATT, CDR2 SNEGSKA, per germline (reference sequence). V was pared by 3 bases and J by 4 bases, with 15 bases between.

This clonotype was seen many times. V gene TRBV18 combines with J gene TRBJ2-7, with TRBD1 identical over 9 bases. The CDR3 covers 14 residues. V trimming: 4 bases; J trimming: 3 bases; junction bases outside the gene matches: 4. CDR1 is KGHSH, CDR2 LQKENI, per germline. CDR3 region: CASSQGQGLYEQYF. DNA of the CDR3: TGTGCCAGCTCACAGGGACAGGGACTCTACGAGCAGTACTTC.

This clonotype was found many times. The V call is TRBV29-1, the J call TRBJ1-1; 7 nucleotides agree with TRBD1. The CDR3 is 13 amino acids. Germline values: CDR1 SQVTM, CDR2 ANQGSEA. With V trimmed by 7 bases and J by 2 bases, 7 bases remained unmatched. CDR3 bases: TGCAGCGCCAACCGGGACAGAAACACTGAAGCTTTCTTT. Translation: CSANRDRNTEAFF.